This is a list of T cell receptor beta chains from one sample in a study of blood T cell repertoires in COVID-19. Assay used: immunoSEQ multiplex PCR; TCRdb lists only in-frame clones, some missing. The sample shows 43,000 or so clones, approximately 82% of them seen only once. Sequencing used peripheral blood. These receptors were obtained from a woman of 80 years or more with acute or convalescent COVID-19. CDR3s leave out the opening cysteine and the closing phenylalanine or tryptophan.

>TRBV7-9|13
ASSRQGMINTEAF
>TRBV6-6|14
ASSYRQGQGGEGYT
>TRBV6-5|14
ASSSPGGGADTEAF
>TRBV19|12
ASSIAGQHYGYT
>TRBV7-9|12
ASSATGLNEKLF
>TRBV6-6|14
ASRYLTGLAKNIQY
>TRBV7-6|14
ASSLALDRGGMVQY
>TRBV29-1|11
SVGRDRGSPLH
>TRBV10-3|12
AISVGTGGTEAF
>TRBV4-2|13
ASSQEAGGTDTQY
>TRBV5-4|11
ASSFGQNTEAF
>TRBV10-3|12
AILDRRSGNTIY
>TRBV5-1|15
ASTQGTSGYSYNEQF
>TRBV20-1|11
SASGLMAEKLF
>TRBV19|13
ASHLSRSGANVLT
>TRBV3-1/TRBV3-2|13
ASSQIGTARYGYT
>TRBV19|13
ASRGGQAPSYEQY
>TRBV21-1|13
ASSKAGPGLGEQY
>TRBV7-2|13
ASSLNGGGSDEQF
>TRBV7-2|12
ASSLGGGYQPQH
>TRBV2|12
ASSNRRYNSPLH
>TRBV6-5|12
ASSYRGSRYEQY
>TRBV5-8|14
ASGRGSIFLTGELF
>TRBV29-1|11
SVVGAATDTQY
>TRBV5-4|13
ASSLSGTGGDEAF
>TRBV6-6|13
ASSYSPRGSGELF
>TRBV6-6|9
ASSDDIGEH
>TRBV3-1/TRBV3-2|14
ASSQATGRGGTEAF
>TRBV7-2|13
ASSQYGVRGETQY
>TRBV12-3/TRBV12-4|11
ASSLERSYGYT
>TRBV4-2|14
ASSQTSGGNTDTQY
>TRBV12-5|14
ASGSDQSRESYEQY
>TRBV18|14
ASSPESGGALDTQY
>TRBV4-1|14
ASSQGHGTDNEKLF
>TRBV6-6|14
ASSTSDRGGGYEQY
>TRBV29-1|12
SLGGARGFTEAF
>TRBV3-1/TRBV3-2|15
ASSLRTSGDYTDTQY